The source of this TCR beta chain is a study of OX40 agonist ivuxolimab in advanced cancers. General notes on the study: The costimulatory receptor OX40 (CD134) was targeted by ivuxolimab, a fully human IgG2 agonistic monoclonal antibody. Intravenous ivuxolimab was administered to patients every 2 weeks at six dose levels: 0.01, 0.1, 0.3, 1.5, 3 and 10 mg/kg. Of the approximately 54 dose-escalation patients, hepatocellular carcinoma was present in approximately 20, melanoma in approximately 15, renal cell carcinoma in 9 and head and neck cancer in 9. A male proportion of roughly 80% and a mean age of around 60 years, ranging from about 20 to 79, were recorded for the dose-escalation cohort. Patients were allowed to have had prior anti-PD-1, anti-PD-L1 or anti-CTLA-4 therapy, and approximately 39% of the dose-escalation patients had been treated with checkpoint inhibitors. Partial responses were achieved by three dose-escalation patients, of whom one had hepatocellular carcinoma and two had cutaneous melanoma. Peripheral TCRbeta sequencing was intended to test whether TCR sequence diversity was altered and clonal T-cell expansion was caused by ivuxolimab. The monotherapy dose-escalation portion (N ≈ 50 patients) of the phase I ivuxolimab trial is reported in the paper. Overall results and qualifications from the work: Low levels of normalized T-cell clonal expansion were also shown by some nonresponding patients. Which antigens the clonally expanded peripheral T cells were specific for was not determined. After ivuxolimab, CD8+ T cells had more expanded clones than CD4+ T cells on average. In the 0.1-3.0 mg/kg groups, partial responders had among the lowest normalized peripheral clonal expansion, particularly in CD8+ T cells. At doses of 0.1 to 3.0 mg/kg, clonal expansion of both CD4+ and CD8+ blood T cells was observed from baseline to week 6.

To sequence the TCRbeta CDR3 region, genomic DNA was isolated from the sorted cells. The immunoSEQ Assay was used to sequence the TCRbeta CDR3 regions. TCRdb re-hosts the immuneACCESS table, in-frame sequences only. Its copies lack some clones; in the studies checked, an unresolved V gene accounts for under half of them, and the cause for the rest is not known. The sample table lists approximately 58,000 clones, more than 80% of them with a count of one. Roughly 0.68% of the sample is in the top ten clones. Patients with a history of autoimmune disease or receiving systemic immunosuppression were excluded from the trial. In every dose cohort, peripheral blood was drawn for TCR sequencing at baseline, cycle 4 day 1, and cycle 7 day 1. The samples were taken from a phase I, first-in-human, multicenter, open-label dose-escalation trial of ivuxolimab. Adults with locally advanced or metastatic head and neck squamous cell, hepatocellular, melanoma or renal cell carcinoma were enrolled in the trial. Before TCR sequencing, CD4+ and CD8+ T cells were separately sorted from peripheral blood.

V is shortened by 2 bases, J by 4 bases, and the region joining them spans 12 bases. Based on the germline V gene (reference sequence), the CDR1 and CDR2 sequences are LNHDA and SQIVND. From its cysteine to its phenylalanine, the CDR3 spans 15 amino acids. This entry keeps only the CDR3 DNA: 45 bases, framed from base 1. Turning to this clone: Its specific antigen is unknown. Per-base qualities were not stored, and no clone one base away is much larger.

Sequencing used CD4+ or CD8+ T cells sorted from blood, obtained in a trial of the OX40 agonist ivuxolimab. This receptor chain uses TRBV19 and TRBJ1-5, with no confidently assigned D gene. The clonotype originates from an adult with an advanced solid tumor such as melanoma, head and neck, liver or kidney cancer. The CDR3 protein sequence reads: CASSILERANQPQHF. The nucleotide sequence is TGTGCCAGTAGTATACTTGAGAGGGCTAATCAGCCCCAGCATTTT.